Each of the 2 T cell receptor beta chains below was sequenced from the same sample in a study. Tregs were sorted as CD4+CD25+CD127-/low cells. TCRdb itself ran the 5' RACE reads through MiXCR, one entry per CDR3 protein. The sample includes approximately 11,000 distinct CDR3 sequences, roughly a quarter of them seen just once. Sequencing input: Tregs sorted from a lymph node. The receptors were gathered from a female donor with breast cancer.

Turning to this clonotype: A much more abundant neighbour one base away suggests this may be a read error. The chain recombines TRBV5-1 with TRBJ2-7, with D possibly being TRBD1 (5 bases). Per germline, CDR1 SGHRS and CDR2 YFSETQ. This CDR3 has 14 residues. V was clipped by 4 bases and J by 0 bases, with 11 bases between them. The CDR3 is CASSQRQSSYEQYF. Here the CDR3 DNA reads TGCGCCAGCAGCCAGCGACAGTCCTCCTACGAGCAGTACTTC.

The chain uses TRBV20-1 and TRBJ2-3; no clear D. V was cut by 6 bases and J by 6 bases, with 16 bases left in between. The CDR3 has 13 amino acids. Germline CDR1 DFQATT, CDR2 SNEGSKA (reference sequence). In nucleotides, the CDR3 is TGCAGTGCAGAGTCGGCCACCGGGGATACGCAGTATTTT. Translated: CSAESATGDTQYF.